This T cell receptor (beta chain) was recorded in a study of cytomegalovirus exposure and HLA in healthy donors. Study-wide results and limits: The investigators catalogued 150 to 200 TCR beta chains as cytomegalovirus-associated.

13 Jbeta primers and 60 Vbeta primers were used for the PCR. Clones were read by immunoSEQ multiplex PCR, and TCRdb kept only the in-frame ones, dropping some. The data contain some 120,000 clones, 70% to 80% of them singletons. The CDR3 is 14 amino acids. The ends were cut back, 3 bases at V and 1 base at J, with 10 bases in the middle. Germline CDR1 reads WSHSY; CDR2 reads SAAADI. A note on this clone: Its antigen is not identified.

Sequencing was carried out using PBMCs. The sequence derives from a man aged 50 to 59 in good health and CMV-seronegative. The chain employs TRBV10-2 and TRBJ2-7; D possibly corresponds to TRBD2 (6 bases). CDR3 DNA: TGCGCCAGCAGTGACGTCGGGGGATCCTACGAGCAGTACTTC. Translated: CASSDVGGSYEQYF.